The table lists the clone carrying this TCR beta chain with a count of one. The target antigen is unknown. CDR3 size: 19 residues. Germline CDR1 and CDR2: MGHRA and YSYEKL. The V and J ends lost 1 base and 3 bases respectively, with 21 bases between them. The sample comes from a study of T cell responses to AZD1222 COVID-19 vaccine. This table comes from immunoSEQ multiplex PCR, and its TCRdb copy is limited to in-frame clones, with some not included. The sample has about 82,000 clones; about 93% are singletons. Study-level results: Nearly half of spike-specific TCRs reportedly target unmutated variant regions.

This TCR was sampled from an adult who received the AZD1222 COVID-19 vaccine. Sequenced here: peripheral blood, sampled 28 days after the second AZD1222 dose. The gene calls are TRBV4-1 and TRBJ2-2, with a weak D call TRBD1 (6 bases). The chain's CDR3 is CASSQGVLEDSPDTGELFF. In DNA, the CDR3 is TGCGCCAGCAGCCAAGGGGTGTTAGAGGACAGCCCGGACACCGGGGAGCTGTTTTTT.